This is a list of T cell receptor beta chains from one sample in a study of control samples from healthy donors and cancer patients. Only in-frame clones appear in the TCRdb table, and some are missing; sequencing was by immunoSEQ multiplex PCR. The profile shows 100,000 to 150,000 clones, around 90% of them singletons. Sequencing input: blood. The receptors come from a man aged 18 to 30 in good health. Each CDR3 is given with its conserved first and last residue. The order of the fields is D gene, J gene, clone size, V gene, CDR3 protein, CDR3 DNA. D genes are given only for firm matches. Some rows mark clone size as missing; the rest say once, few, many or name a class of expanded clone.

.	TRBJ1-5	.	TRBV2	CASLEYSNQPQHF	TGTGCCAGCCTGGAATATAGCAATCAGCCCCAGCATTTT
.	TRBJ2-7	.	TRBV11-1	CASSHGTGTYEQYF	TGTGCCAGCAGCCACGGGACGGGGACCTACGAGCAGTACTTC
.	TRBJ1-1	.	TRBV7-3	CASSFRSGPLGAEAFF	TGTGCCAGCAGCTTCAGGTCAGGGCCCCTTGGTGCTGAAGCTTTCTTT
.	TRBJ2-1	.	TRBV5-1	CASSLEVVSYNEQFF	TGCGCCAGCAGCTTGGAAGTAGTTTCCTACAATGAGCAGTTCTTC
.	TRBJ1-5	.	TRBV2	CASSDGSNNQPQHF	TGTGCCAGCAGTGACGGGTCAAACAATCAGCCCCAGCATTTT
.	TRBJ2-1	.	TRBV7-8	CASTPVGGGNEQFF	TGTGCCAGCACCCCCGTTGGAGGTGGGAATGAGCAGTTCTTC
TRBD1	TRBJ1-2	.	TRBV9	CASSVRGGVDGYTF	TGTGCCAGCAGCGTCAGAGGGGGCGTTGATGGCTACACCTTC
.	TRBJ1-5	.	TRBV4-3	CASSQDLGRRENQPQHF	TGCGCCAGCAGCCAAGATCTGGGACGTCGTGAGAATCAGCCCCAGCATTTT
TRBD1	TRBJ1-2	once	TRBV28	CASSFGDRDYGYTF	TGTGCCAGCAGTTTTGGGGACAGGGACTATGGCTACACCTTC
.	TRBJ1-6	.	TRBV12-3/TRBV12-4	CASMGHSSPLHF	TGTGCCAGCATGGGGCACTCCTCACCCCTCCACTTT
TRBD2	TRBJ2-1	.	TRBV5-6	CASSPGGTSGGAQGNEQFF	TGTGCCAGCAGCCCCGGTGGGACTAGCGGGGGGGCCCAGGGCAATGAGCAGTTCTTC
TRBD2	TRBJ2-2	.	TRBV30	CAWSVTLGLAGGPNTGELFF	TGTGCCTGGAGTGTTACGTTAGGTTTAGCGGGAGGGCCGAACACCGGGGAGCTGTTTTTT
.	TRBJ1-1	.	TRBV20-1	CSARNTEAFF	TGCAGTGCACGGAACACTGAAGCTTTCTTT
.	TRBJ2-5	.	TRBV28	CASSLGDTGQETQYF	TGTGCCAGCAGTTTGGGGGACACCGGGCAAGAGACCCAGTACTTC
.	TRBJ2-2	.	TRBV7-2	CASSLMSLGHGELFF	TGTGCCAGCAGCTTAATGTCGTTGGGGCACGGGGAGCTGTTTTTT
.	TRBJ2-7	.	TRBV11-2	CASSLASGSSYEQYF	TGTGCCAGCAGCTTAGCGTCAGGGAGCTCCTACGAGCAGTACTTC
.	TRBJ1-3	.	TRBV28	CASRRGPSSGNTIYF	TGTGCCAGCAGGCGGGGGCCCAGCTCTGGAAACACCATATATTTT
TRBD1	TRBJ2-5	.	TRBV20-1	CSASGTGGVIWQETQYF	TGCAGTGCTAGTGGGACAGGGGGCGTGATATGGCAAGAGACCCAGTACTTC
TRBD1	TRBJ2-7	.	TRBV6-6	CASSSHGQGVAYEQYF	TGTGCCAGCAGTTCACATGGACAGGGGGTGGCCTACGAGCAGTACTTC
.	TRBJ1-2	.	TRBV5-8	CASSLYSYGYTF	TGTGCCAGCAGCTTGTACAGCTATGGCTACACCTTC
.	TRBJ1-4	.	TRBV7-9	CASSLDHGKLFF	TGTGCCAGCAGCTTAGACCACGGGAAACTGTTTTTT
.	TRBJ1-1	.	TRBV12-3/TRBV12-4	CASSLGGWEAFF	TGTGCCAGCAGTTTAGGGGGGTGGGAAGCTTTCTTT
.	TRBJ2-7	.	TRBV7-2	CASSFRGGGPDYEQYF	TGTGCCAGCAGCTTTAGAGGCGGGGGCCCCGACTACGAGCAGTACTTC
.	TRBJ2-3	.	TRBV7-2	CASSLGLPSVGTQYF	TGTGCCAGCTCCCTGGGGCTCCCTAGTGTGGGTACGCAGTATTTT
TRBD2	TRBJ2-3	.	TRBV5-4	CASSTLAGDADTQYF	TGTGCCAGCAGCACTCTAGCGGGGGATGCCGATACGCAGTATTTT
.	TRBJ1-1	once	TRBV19	CASSIEPLNTEAFF	TGTGCCAGTAGTATTGAACCCCTGAACACTGAAGCTTTCTTT
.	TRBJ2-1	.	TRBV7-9	CASSARDEQFF	TGTGCCAGCAGCGCGAGGGATGAGCAGTTCTTC
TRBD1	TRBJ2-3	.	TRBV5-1	CASSLGWDRVTDTQYF	TGCGCCAGCAGCTTGGGGTGGGACAGGGTCACAGATACGCAGTATTTT
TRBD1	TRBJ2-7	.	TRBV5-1	CASSAGTGVYEQYF	TGCGCCAGCAGCGCCGGGACAGGGGTGTACGAGCAGTACTTC
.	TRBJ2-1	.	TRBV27	CASNLGPSWVNEQFF	TGTGCCAGCAATCTGGGACCCTCTTGGGTTAATGAGCAGTTCTTC
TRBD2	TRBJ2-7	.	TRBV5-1	CASSYSGLAEQYF	TGCGCCAGCAGCTACTCGGGACTAGCGGAGCAGTACTTC
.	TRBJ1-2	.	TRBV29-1	CSVDLNSHYTF	TGCAGCGTTGATCTGAACAGCCACTACACCTTC
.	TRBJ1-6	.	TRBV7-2	CASSLGWTRPLHF	TGTGCCAGCAGCTTAGGATGGACCCGCCCCCTCCACTTT
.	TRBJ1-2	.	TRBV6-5	CASRPLGYGYTF	TGTGCCAGCAGGCCGCTAGGCTATGGCTACACCTTC
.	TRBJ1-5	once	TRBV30	CAWSALSGNQPQHF	TGTGCCTGGAGTGCCCTGTCAGGCAATCAGCCCCAGCATTTT
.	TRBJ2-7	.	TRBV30	CACGSFRDSYEQYF	TGTGCCTGCGGGAGTTTTCGGGATTCCTACGAGCAGTACTTC